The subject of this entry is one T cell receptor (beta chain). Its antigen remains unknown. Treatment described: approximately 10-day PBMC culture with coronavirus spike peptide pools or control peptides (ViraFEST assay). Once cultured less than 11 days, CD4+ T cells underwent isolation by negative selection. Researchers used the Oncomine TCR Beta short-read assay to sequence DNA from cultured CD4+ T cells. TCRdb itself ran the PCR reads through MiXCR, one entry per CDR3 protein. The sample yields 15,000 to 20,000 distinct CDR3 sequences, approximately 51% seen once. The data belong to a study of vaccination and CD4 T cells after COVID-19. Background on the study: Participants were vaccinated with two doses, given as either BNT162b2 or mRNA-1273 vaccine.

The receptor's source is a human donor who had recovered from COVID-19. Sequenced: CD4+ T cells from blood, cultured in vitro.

The CDR3 reads CASKREATYEQYF. The CDR3 coding sequence is TGTGCCAGCAAACGGGAGGCGACCTACGAGCAGTACTTC. This rearrangement joins TRBV6-1 to TRBJ2-7, with 7 bases that match TRBD2. The CDR3 runs to 13 residues. Germline CDR1 reads MNHNS; CDR2 reads SASEGT. With V trimmed by 7 bases and J by 2 bases, 5 bases remained unmatched.